Only a few counts were recorded for the clone carrying this TCR beta chain. The antigen is undetermined. This sample is drawn from a study of blood T cells in healthy people across ages. Study in general: Template switching retrieved approximately one barcoded beta molecule for each two T cells.

Alongside a J-beta primer mix, a sample-barcoded 5' primer served in a second PCR lasting roughly 6 to 12 cycles. In TCRdb, the 5' RACE reads were re-called with MiXCR into one record per CDR3 protein. The repertoire holds over 600,000 distinct CDR3 sequences, with 21% as singletons. Trimming pared 7 bases from V and 2 bases from J, leaving 8 bases between. The CDR3 extends over 12 amino acids. Per the germline V gene, CDR1 is SGHTA and CDR2 is FQGNSA. Study-level findings and limits: Changes in expanded clonotypes were possibly confounded, as the CMV status of donors was unknown. Roughly linear age-related decline in beta diversity appeared, significant by age around 42.

Every participating donor contributed roughly 10 milliliters of peripheral blood through a draw. This clonotype was sampled from a man in his sixties or seventies in good health. What was sequenced was blood. This chain joins TRBV7-2 and TRBJ1-2, with D hard to call. The CDR3 DNA follows: TGTGCCAGCATTCGGGGAAACTATGGCTACACCTTC. Its translation: CASIRGNYGYTF.